The sequence of this TCR beta chain was determined in a study of cytomegalovirus exposure and HLA in healthy donors. The CDR3 is made up of 12 amino acids. Trimming left V 5 bases short and J 8 bases short, with 12 bases between. Germline V lookup: CDR1 SEHNR, CDR2 FQNEAQ (reference sequence). PCR used 60 Vbeta primers and 13 Jbeta primers. The assay was immunoSEQ multiplex PCR, and TCRdb's table has in-frame clones only and misses some. The profile covers 140,000 or so clones, with around 85% appearing a single time and about 1.2% taken by the ten largest. This sequence originates from a female donor in good health and CMV-seronegative. This rearrangement joins TRBV7-9 to TRBJ1-2; possibly TRBD1 for D (5 bases). The source material was PBMCs. The CDR3 bases are TGTGCCAGCAGCCTGGGACTGCGCGGCTACACCTTC. Its translation is CASSLGLRGYTF. Complete variable domain (other parts from reference TRBV7-9 and TRBJ1-2): DTGVSQNPRHKITKRGQNVTFRCDPISEHNRLYWYRQTLGQGPEFLTYFQNEAQLEKSRLLSDRFSAERPKGSFSTLEIQRTEQGDSAMYLCASSLGLRGYTFGSGTRLTVV.